Here is one T cell receptor beta chain with its context. There are many counts of this clonotype. It lacks a known antigen. Per-nucleotide qualities are absent, and no much larger clonotype sits a single base away. Amplification of TCR beta CDR3 regions was carried out from RNA transcripts. The TCR CDR3 was subjected to a first round of RT-PCR using the HTBI primer set and the Qiagen OneStep RT-PCR kit. The libraries were constructed in a second round of multiplex PCR and then size-selected and purified. Sequencing of the libraries was done on an Illumina HiSeq2000 using paired-end 100 bp reads. Turning to the authors' computational methods: SOAPnuke was used to process the raw data, with reads discarded if the reads contained adapters or uncalled bases, had a mean Phred below 15, or lacked an exact constant-primer or identifier match. COPE v1.2.5 was used to merge high-quality paired reads, and clonotypes were defined as unique nucleotide sequences. MiTCR v1.1 was used to align clonotypes to the IMGT TRBV, TRBD and TRBJ reference segments. Analysis was restricted to V-J combinations with a frequency above 0.0001, which covered 99.2% of repertoires. The TCS score was defined as the ratio of F50 (clonal expansion) to E x V (chaos), calculated using BLOSUM62-based TCRdist between CDR3 peptides within each V-J. Welch's t-statistics and random forest reduced 450 to 600 V-J features to some 14, which were used in a naive Bayes classifier (R e1071). TCRdb reanalyzed the raw reads on its own, using fastp at Q25 for trimming and MiXCR for clone calling, and kept in-frame beta chains. Every CDR3 protein is listed once, alongside the most common genes and DNA of its rows. Here the V and J calls rest on TCRdb's processing, not on the authors' analysis. For this sample the table gives 300,000 to 350,000 distinct CDR3 sequences, of which 15% to 20% were detected only once. Roughly 15% of the sample goes to the ten largest clones.

This record comes from a study of T cells in Graves' hyperthyroidism and ophthalmopathy (dated by TCRdb to about 2019). At the level of the whole study: Peripheral blood was sampled at the time of initial diagnosis, prior to any treatment. To identify TCR V-J signatures that set the groups apart, the researchers used a discovery cohort of about a hundred patients, made up of around 42 with Graves' ophthalmopathy and about 55 with stable Graves' hyperthyroidism. Whether ophthalmopathy could be predicted prospectively was tested in an independent validation cohort made up of roughly 19 hyperthyroidism patients plus 17 patients who later progressed to ophthalmopathy. For training and testing, the 100 patients in the discovery cohort were randomly divided in a 7:3 ratio. In addition, the study compared T-cell repertoires in thyroid tissue and in blood from several Graves' hyperthyroidism patients. After sampling, hyperthyroidism patients received methimazole starting at 30 mg daily, and ophthalmopathy patients received high-dose intravenous methylprednisolone. The paper describes TCR Vbeta CDR3 sequencing of 130 to 150 peripheral blood samples, made up of under 50 ophthalmopathy patients, 70 to 75 hyperthyroidism patients and roughly 17 progressor patients. Beyond this particular receptor, the publication reports: No statistical method was used to set the sample size in advance, and investigators knew the group allocation. Most expanded thyroid clonotypes (frequency above 0.001) were also found in blood, which suggests that blood repertoires may mirror thyroid immune responses. In validation, progression to ophthalmopathy was predicted by the model with around 71% sensitivity and 72% to 85% specificity, a median of roughly 6.4 months before onset. A model built on a 13 V-J signature distinguished ophthalmopathy from stable hyperthyroidism, reaching 87.88% sensitivity and 81.08% specificity in cross-validation and 80%/75% in testing.

From V the trimming removes 6 bases and from J it removes 4 bases, while the gene matches leave 3 bases of the junction unaccounted for. Inclusive of the bounding cysteine and phenylalanine, the CDR3 is 11 residues long. The entry retains the CDR3 DNA only, 33 bases that are in frame from base 1. According to the germline V gene, CDR1 reads SQVTM and CDR2 reads ANQGSEA. Moderately to severely active disease, a Clinical Activity Score of at least 3, a NOSPECS grade of at least 4, and a duration under 3 months were present in ophthalmopathy patients. Any patient with an uncontrolled infection, another autoimmune disease, pregnancy or lactation was excluded. Diagnoses relied on clinical symptoms, serum thyroxine and TRAb, thyroid ultrasound and orbital computed tomography. Ficoll-Paque density gradient centrifugation was used to isolate PBMCs from under 11 ml of fresh peripheral blood. Total RNA was extracted with Trizol reagent, and quality was checked on an Agilent 2100 Bioanalyzer.

This chain is built from TRBV29-1 and TRBJ2-7, and 7 junctional nucleotides match TRBD2. Sequences were obtained from blood. The clonotype comes from a middle-aged woman with Graves' ophthalmopathy. The CDR3 loop reads CSVRLAYEQYF. The DNA is as follows: TGCAGCGTCCGACTAGCATACGAGCAGTACTTC.